The text below deals with one T cell receptor (beta chain). Its antigen is as yet unknown. Terminally differentiated effector memory CD45RA+ cells were excluded by CCR7 positive selection of CD45RO-negative cells. Sequenced by immunoSEQ multiplex PCR; TCRdb stores in-frame clones only, minus some. This table holds 760,000 or so clones, roughly 96% found once. These data are taken from a study of shared clonotypes between healthy human individuals. Findings and caveats of the study: Collection of samples was limited to blood; tissue repertoires likely differ.

The V and J ends lost 5 bases and 1 base, in that order; junction bases with no gene match: 5. The V gene's germline CDR1 is SGHVS and CDR2 FQNEAQ. This CDR3 comprises 15 residues. V gene TRBV7-8 combines with J gene TRBJ2-1, with 7 bases lining up with TRBD2. The source is a man younger than 40 in good health. Material for sequencing was naive CD8+ T cells sorted from blood. Here the CDR3 reads CASSSWGGSYNEQFF. The DNA for the CDR3 is TGTGCCAGCAGCAGTTGGGGGGGATCCTACAATGAGCAGTTCTTC.